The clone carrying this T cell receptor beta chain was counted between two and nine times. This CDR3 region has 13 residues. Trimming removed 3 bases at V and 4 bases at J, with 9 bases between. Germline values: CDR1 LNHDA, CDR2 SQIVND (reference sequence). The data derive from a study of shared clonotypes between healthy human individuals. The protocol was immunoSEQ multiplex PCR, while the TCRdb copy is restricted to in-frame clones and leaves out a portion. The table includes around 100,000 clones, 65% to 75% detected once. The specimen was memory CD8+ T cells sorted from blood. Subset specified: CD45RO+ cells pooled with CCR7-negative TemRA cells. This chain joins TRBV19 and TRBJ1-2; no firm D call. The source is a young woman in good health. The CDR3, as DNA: TGTGCCAGTAGTATCGGGGTCAGCTATGGCTACACCTTC. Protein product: CASSIGVSYGYTF.